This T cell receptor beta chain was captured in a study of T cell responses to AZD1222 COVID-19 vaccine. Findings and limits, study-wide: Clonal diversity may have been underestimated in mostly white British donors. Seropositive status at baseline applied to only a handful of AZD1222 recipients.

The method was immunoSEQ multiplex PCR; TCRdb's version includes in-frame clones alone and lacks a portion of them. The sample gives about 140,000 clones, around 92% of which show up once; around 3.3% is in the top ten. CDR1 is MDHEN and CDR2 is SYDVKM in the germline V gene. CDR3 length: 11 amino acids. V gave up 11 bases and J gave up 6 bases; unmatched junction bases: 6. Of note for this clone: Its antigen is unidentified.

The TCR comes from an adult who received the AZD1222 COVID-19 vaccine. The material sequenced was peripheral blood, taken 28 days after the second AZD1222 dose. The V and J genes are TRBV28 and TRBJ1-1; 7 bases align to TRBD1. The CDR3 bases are TGTGCCGTACAGGGGATATCTGAAGCTTTCTTT. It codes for CAVQGISEAFF.